A single T cell receptor (beta chain) is shown here with its context. This may stem from a read error, because a much larger clone lies one nucleotide away. RNA transcripts provided the template for amplifying TCR beta CDR3 regions. HTBI primers primed a first-round RT-PCR, and a second-round multiplex PCR followed. TCRdb called the multiplex PCR reads again in MiXCR, with one record for every CDR3 protein. The sample shows 400,000 to 450,000 distinct CDR3 sequences, around 21% of them seen only once. This sample is drawn from a study of Graves' ophthalmopathy and Graves' hyperthyroidism. Included hyperthyroidism patients were aged 18 to 65 and newly diagnosed (under 2 months' duration). The germline V gene encodes CDR1 ENHRY and CDR2 SYGVKD. The CDR3 consists of 14 residues.

The sequence came from a woman under 30 with stable Graves' hyperthyroidism. The material sequenced was peripheral blood. V and J are TRBV10-3 and TRBJ2-7; D not resolved. CDR3 coding DNA: TGTGTCATCAGTGAAATCGGCAGGAGCTACGAGCAGTACTTC. Protein sequence: CVISEIGRSYEQYF.